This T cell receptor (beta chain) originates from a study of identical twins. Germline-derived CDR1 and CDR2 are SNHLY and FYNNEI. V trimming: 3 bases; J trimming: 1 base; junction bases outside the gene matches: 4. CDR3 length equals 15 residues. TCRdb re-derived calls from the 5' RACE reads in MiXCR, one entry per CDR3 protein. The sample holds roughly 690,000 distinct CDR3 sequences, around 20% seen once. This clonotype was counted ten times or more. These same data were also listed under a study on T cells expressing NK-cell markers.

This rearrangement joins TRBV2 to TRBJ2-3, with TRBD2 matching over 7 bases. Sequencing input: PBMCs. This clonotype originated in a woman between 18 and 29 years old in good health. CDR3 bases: TGTGCCAGCAGTGAGAGTCTAGCGGGCACAGATACGCAGTATTTT. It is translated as CASSESLAGTDTQYF.